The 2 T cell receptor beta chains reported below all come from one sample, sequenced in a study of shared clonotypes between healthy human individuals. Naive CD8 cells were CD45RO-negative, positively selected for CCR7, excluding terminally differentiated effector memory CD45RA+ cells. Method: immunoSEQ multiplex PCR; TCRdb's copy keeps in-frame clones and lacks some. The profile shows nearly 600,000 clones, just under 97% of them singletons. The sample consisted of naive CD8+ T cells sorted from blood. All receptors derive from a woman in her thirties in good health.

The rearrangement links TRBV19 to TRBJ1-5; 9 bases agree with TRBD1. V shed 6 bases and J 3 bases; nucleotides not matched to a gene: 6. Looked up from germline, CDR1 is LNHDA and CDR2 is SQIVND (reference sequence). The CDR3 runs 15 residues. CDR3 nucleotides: TGTGCCAGTAGCTGGACAGGGGCAAACAATCAGCCCCAGCATTTT. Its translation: CASSWTGANNQPQHF.

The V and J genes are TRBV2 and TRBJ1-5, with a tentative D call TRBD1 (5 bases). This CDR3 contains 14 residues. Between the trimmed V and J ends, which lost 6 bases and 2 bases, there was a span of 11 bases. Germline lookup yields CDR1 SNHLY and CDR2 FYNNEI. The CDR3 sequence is CASRPGGGNQPQHF. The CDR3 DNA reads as TGTGCCAGCAGGCCCGGAGGGGGCAATCAGCCCCAGCATTTT. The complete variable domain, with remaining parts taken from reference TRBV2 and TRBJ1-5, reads EPEVTQTPSHQVTQMGQEVILRCVPISNHLYFYWYRQILGQKVEFLVSFYNNEISEKSEIFDDQFSVERPDGSNFTLKIRSTKLEDSAMYFCASRPGGGNQPQHFGDGTRLSIL.